Listed below are T cell receptor beta chains from one sample, sequenced in a study of T cell repertoires in cytomegalovirus infection. TCRdb re-called the reads through MiXCR, storing one row per CDR3 protein. There are 250,000 or so distinct CDR3 sequences in the sample; about a sixth occur only once, and roughly half lies in the top ten. Sequenced input: CD8+ T cells from PBMCs. The source of these receptors is a human donor in good health (CMV status not recorded). Some clones in this sample may be carry-over from other donors' samples. The CDR3 runs from the conserved cysteine through the conserved F or W. Each record gives: CDR3 protein, CDR3 DNA, clone size, J gene, V gene, D gene. D genes are given only for firm matches. Not all rows give a size; the values are once, few, many and, for expanded clones, a class.

CASSEEDRVQETQYF | TGTGCCAGCAGTGAAGAGGACAGGGTCCAAGAGACCCAGTACTTC | NA | TRBJ2-5 | TRBV6-1 | TRBD1
CASSLIRGTEAFF | TGTGCCAGCAGTTTAATCAGGGGAACTGAAGCTTTCTTT | many | TRBJ1-1 | TRBV28 | NA
CSARAGGGYEQYF | TGCAGTGCTAGAGCTGGAGGAGGCTACGAGCAGTACTTC | NA | TRBJ2-7 | TRBV20-1 | NA
CASSPRFPHGTDTQYF | TGTGCCAGCAGCCCCCGGTTCCCCCACGGAACAGATACGCAGTATTTT | few | TRBJ2-3 | TRBV7-9 | NA
CASSLVAGTGSNEKLFF | TGTGCCAGCAGCTTGGTGGCCGGGACAGGATCTAATGAAAAACTGTTTTTT | NA | TRBJ1-4 | TRBV5-6 | TRBD1
CASSLDAVGSGANVLTF | TGTGCCAGCAGCTTAGATGCGGTGGGCTCTGGGGCCAACGTCCTGACTTTC | many | TRBJ2-6 | TRBV7-2 | NA
CASSITADSPLHF | TGTGCCAGTAGTATCACAGCAGATTCACCCCTCCACTTT | NA | TRBJ1-6 | TRBV19 | NA
CASSQDHRSYEQYF | TGTGCCAGCAGCCAAGATCACCGGTCCTACGAGCAGTACTTC | NA | TRBJ2-7 | TRBV14 | NA
CASSLLVGGTDTQYF | TGTGCCAGCAGCTTGTTAGTGGGCGGCACAGATACGCAGTATTTT | NA | TRBJ2-3 | TRBV5-6 | NA
CASWSGGVQETQYF | TGTGCCAGCTGGAGCGGGGGGGTCCAAGAGACCCAGTACTTC | many | TRBJ2-5 | TRBV7-2 | TRBD2
CASSLGLAGDSRTDTQYF | TGTGCCAGCAGTTTAGGGCTAGCGGGGGACTCACGCACAGATACGCAGTATTTT | many | TRBJ2-3 | TRBV28 | TRBD2
CASSPRTGTNEKLFF | TGTGCCAGCAGCCCGAGGACAGGGACAAATGAAAAACTGTTTTTT | NA | TRBJ1-4 | TRBV9 | TRBD1
CASSSGTEDSPLHF | TGTGCCAGCAGCTCCGGGACAGAAGATTCACCCCTCCACTTT | many | TRBJ1-6 | TRBV7-6 | TRBD1
CAISARLPFDEQFF | TGTGCCATCAGTGCACGACTCCCTTTTGATGAGCAGTTCTTC | NA | TRBJ2-1 | TRBV10-3 | NA
CASSFRVTEGDSGNTIYF | TGTGCCAGCAGTTTCCGGGTGACAGAAGGAGACTCTGGAAACACCATATATTTT | NA | TRBJ1-3 | TRBV12-3/TRBV12-4 | NA
CASRGDRGHSYNEQFF | TGTGCCAGCAGGGGAGACAGGGGGCATTCCTACAATGAGCAGTTCTTC | many | TRBJ2-1 | TRBV11-1 | TRBD1
CSAFEAGTSNEQYF | TGCAGTGCTTTCGAAGCGGGGACGTCCAACGAGCAGTACTTC | NA | TRBJ2-7 | TRBV20-1 | TRBD2
CSARAGGRVHEQYF | TGCAGTGCTAGAGCGGGGGGCCGAGTACACGAGCAGTACTTC | NA | TRBJ2-7 | TRBV20-1 | NA
CATRYTQGKSNQPQHF | TGTGCCACCCGGTATACACAGGGGAAGAGCAATCAGCCCCAGCATTTT | few | TRBJ1-5 | TRBV6-6 | TRBD1
CASSSSGGTAGELFF | TGTGCCAGCAGTTCTAGCGGGGGGACGGCCGGGGAGCTGTTTTTT | once | TRBJ2-2 | TRBV2 | TRBD2
CASSLDYGGLADSPLHF | TGTGCCAGCAGCTTGGATTATGGGGGTCTGGCGGATTCACCCCTCCACTTT | few | TRBJ1-6 | TRBV5-4 | NA
CASTPPGADRVRLRANYGYTF | TGTGCCAGCACCCCGCCAGGGGCCGACCGCGTCCGACTAAGAGCTAACTATGGCTACACCTTC | few | TRBJ1-2 | TRBV7-4 | NA
CASSLRQGVDEQFF | TGCGCCAGCAGCTTACGACAGGGGGTCGATGAGCAGTTCTTC | many | TRBJ2-1 | TRBV5-1 | TRBD1
CSAPNDIRTGSVYEQYF | TGCAGTGCTCCTAACGATATAAGGACAGGGTCTGTATACGAGCAGTACTTC | many | TRBJ2-7 | TRBV20-1 | TRBD1
CASSDQGILIASEAFF | TGTGCCAGCAGTGACCAGGGTATCTTGATTGCATCTGAAGCTTTCTTT | few | TRBJ1-1 | TRBV6-1 | NA
CASSVRLTYEQYF | TGTGCCAGTAGTGTCCGGCTGACCTACGAGCAGTACTTC | NA | TRBJ2-7 | TRBV19 | NA
CASSLYGTEAFF | TGTGCCAGCAGCTTATATGGGACTGAAGCTTTCTTT | NA | TRBJ1-1 | TRBV5-4 | NA
CASKGLGQGGNQPQHF | TGTGCCAGCAAAGGACTGGGACAGGGTGGCAATCAGCCCCAGCATTTT | NA | TRBJ1-5 | TRBV28 | TRBD1
CASSLRQGLAGELFF | TGTGCCAGCAGTCTACGACAGGGTTTGGCCGGGGAGCTGTTTTTT | many | TRBJ2-2 | TRBV27 | TRBD1
CSVEDSGGSETQYF | TGCAGCGTTGAGGATTCCGGGGGCTCCGAGACCCAGTACTTC | few | TRBJ2-5 | TRBV29-1 | NA
CASSLIKVTYEQYF | TGTGCCAGCAGTTTAATTAAGGTCACCTACGAGCAGTACTTC | NA | TRBJ2-7 | TRBV28 | NA
CASTQGNQPQHF | TGTGCCAGCACACAGGGCAATCAGCCCCAGCATTTT | many | TRBJ1-5 | TRBV6-2/TRBV6-3 | NA
CASSEAGKRGPAGELFF | TGTGCCAGCAGTGAAGCGGGAAAGCGGGGCCCAGCCGGGGAGCTGTTTTTT | few | TRBJ2-2 | TRBV2 | TRBD2
CASSSRRLSSYNEQFF | TGTGCCAGCAGCTCACGCCGTTTGAGCTCCTACAATGAGCAGTTCTTC | many | TRBJ2-1 | TRBV7-9 | NA
CASSDIAGDTDTQYF | TGTGCCAGCAGCGACATAGCGGGGGACACAGATACGCAGTATTTT | NA | TRBJ2-3 | TRBV4-2 | TRBD2
CASSSAGDEQFF | TGTGCCAGCAGCTCGGCAGGGGATGAGCAGTTCTTC | many | TRBJ2-1 | TRBV7-9 | NA
CASRRGDSGFYEQYF | TGTGCCAGCAGGAGAGGGGACAGCGGTTTCTACGAGCAGTACTTC | once | TRBJ2-7 | TRBV2 | TRBD1
CSARVRRRVNEKLFF | TGCAGTGCTAGAGTCCGACGGAGAGTTAATGAAAAACTGTTTTTT | many | TRBJ1-4 | TRBV20-1 | NA
CASSSGSPWVYEQYF | TGTGCCAGCAGCTCAGGGTCACCTTGGGTCTACGAGCAGTACTTC | few | TRBJ2-7 | TRBV5-5 | NA
CASSSAGVYTF | TGTGCCAGCAGCTCGGCGGGGGTTTACACCTTC | many | TRBJ1-2 | TRBV7-8 | NA
CASSLAQGAFF | TGTGCCAGCAGCTTAGCCCAGGGAGCTTTCTTT | many | TRBJ1-1 | TRBV7-9 | NA